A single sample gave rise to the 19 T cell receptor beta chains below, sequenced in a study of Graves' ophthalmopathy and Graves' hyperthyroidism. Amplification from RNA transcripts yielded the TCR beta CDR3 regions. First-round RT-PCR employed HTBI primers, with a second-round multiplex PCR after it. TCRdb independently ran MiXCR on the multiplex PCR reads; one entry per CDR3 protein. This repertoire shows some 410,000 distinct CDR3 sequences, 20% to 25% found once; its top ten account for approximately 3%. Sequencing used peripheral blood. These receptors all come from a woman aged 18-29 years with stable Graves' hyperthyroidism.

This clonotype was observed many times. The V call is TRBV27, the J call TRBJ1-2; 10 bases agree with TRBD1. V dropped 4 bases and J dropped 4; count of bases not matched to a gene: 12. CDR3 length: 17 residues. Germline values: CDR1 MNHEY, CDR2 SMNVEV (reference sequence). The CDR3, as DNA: TGTGCCAGCAGTTCCCGACAGGGGGCCAGCACTTTCTATGGCTACACCTTC. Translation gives CASSSRQGASTFYGYTF.

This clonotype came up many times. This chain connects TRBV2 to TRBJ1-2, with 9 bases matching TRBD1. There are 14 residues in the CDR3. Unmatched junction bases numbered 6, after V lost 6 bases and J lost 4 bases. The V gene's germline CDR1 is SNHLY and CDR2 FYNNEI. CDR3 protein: CASREQGAGYGYTF. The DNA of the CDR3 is TGTGCCAGCAGGGAACAGGGGGCGGGCTATGGCTACACCTTC.

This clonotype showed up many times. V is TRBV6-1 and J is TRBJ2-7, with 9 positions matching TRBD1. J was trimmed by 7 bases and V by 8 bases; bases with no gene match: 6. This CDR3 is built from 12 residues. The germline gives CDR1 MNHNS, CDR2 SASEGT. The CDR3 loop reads CASGRTGDEQYF. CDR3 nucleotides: TGTGCCAGCGGAAGGACAGGGGATGAGCAGTACTTC.

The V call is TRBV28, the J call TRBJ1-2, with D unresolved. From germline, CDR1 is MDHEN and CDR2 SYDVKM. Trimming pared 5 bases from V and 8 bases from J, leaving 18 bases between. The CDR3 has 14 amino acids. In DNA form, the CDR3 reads TGTGCCAGCAGTACACTACCCCTCGCGAGGGGCTACACCTTC. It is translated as CASSTLPLARGYTF.

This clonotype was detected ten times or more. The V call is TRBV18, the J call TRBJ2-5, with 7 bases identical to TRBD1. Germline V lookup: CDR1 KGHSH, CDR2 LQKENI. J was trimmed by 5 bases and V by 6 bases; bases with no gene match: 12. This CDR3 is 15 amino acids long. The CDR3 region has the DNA TGTGCCAGCTCGCCCGACAGGGAAGTCCCCGAGACCCAGTACTTC. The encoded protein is CASSPDREVPETQYF.

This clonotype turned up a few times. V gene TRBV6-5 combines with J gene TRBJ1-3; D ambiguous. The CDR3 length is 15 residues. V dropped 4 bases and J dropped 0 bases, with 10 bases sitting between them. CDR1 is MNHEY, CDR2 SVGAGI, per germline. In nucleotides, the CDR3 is TGTGCCAGCAGTTTCCAAGAGCTCTCTGGAAACACCATATATTTT. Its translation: CASSFQELSGNTIYF.

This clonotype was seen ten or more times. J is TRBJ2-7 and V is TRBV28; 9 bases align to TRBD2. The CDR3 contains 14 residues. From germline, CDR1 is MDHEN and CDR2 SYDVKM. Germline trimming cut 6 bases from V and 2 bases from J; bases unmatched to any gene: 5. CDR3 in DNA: TGTGCCAGCAGGCCTTTAGCGGGAGCCTACGAGCAGTACTTC. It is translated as CASRPLAGAYEQYF.

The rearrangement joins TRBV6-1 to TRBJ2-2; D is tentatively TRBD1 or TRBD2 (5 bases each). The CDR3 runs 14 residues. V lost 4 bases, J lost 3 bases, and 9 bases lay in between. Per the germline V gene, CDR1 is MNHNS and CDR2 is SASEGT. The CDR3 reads CASSAGRDTGELFF. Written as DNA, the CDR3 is TGTGCCAGCAGTGCGGGACGGGACACCGGGGAGCTGTTTTTT.

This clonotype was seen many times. CDR3 residues: CASSPTGVYSGNTIYF. The CDR3 DNA follows: TGTGCCAGCAGTCCCACAGGGGTCTACTCTGGAAACACCATATATTTT. This chain joins TRBV12-3 or TRBV12-4 and TRBJ1-3, with TRBD1 identical over 7 bases. This CDR3 is built from 16 residues. Germline trimming cut 5 bases from V and 0 bases from J; bases unmatched to any gene: 7.

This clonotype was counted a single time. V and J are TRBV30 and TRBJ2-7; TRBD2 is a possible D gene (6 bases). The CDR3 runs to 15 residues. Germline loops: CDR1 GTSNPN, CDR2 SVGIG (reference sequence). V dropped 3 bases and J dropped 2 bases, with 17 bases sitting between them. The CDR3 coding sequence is TGTGCCTGGAGGGGCGGGACCGAGTTCCCCTACGAGCAGTACTTC. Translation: CAWRGGTEFPYEQYF.

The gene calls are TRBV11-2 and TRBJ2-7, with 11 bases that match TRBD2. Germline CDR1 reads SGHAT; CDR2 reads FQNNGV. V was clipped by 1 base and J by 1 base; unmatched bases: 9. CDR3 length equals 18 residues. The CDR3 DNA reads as TGTGCCAGCAGCTTAGGGGGGAAGGGACTAGCGGCATCCTACGAGCAGTACTTC. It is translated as CASSLGGKGLAASYEQYF.

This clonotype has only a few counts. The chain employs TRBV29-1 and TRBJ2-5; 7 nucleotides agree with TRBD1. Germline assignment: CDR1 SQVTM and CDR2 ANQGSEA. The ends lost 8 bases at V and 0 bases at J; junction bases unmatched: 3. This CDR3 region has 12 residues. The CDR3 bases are TGCAGCTTACAGGGGAACCAAGAGACCCAGTACTTC. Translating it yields CSLQGNQETQYF.

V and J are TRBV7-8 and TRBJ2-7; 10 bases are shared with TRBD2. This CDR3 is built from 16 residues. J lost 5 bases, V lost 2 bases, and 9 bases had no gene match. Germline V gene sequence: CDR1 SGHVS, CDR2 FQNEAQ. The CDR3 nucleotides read TGTGCCAGCAGCTTATCCGTTAGCGGGAGGAGAAACGAGCAGTACTTC. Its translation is CASSLSVSGRRNEQYF. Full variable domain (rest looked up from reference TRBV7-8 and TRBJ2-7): GAGVSQSPRYKVAKRGQDVALRCDPISGHVSLFWYQQALGQGPEFLTYFQNEAQLDKSGLPSDRFFAERPEGSVSTLKIQRTQQEDSAVYLCASSLSVSGRRNEQYFGPGTRLTVT.

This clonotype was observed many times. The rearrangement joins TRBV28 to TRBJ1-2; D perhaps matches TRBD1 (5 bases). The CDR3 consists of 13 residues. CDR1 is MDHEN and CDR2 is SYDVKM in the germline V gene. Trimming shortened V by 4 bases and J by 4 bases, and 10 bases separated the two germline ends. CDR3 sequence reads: CASSYQGSYGYTF. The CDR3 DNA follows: TGTGCCAGCAGTTACCAGGGTTCCTATGGCTACACCTTC.

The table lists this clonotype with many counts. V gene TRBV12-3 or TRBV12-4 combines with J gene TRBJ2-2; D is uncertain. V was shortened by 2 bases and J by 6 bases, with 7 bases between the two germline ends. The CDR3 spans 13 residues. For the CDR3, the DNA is TGTGCCAGCAGTTTAAATGGTCCCGGGGAGCTGTTTTTT. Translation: CASSLNGPGELFF.

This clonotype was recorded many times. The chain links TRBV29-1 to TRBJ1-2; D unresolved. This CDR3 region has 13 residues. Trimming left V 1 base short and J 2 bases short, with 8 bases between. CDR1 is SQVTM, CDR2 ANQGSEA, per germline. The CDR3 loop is CSVEVVRNYGYTF. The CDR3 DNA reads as TGCAGCGTTGAAGTCGTCAGAAACTATGGCTACACCTTC.

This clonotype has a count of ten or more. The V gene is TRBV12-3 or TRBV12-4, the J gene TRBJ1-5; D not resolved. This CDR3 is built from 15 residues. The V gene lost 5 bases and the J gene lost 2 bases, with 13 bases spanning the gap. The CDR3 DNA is TGTGCCAGCAGTGTCGGGATGTCGGGCAATCAGCCCCAGCATTTT. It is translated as CASSVGMSGNQPQHF.

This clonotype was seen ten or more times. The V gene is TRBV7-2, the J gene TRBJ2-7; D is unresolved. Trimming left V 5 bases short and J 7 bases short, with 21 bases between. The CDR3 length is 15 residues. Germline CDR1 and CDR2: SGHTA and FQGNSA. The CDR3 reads CASSPVGLRWGEQYF. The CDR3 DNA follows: TGTGCCAGCAGCCCGGTAGGGCTCCGTTGGGGTGAGCAGTACTTC.

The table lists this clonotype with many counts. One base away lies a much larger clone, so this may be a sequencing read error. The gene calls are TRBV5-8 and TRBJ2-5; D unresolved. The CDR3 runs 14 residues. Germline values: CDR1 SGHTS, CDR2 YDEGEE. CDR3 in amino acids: CASSLVGNQETKYF. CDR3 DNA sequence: TGTGCCAGCAGCTTAGTGGGGAATCAAGAGACCAAGTACTTC.